Presented here are 8 T cell receptor beta chains from one specimen sequenced in a study of cytomegalovirus exposure and HLA in healthy donors. Researchers ran the PCR with 60 Vbeta and 13 Jbeta primers. Some clones are missing from TCRdb's copy, which holds only in-frame ones; the method was immunoSEQ multiplex PCR. The sample yields about 160,000 clones, roughly 82% seen once. The sample consisted of PBMCs. The receptors stem from a woman aged 45 to 65 in good health and CMV-seropositive.

On this clone itself: A read error is possible here, since a much larger clone lies one base away. The gene calls are TRBV4-2 and TRBJ2-7; D gene uncertain. Germline-derived CDR1 and CDR2 are LGHNA and YNFKEQ. The CDR3 sequence is 12 residues long. V was trimmed by 0 bases and J by 3 bases, leaving 3 bases between them. CDR3 sequence (DNA): TGTGCCAGCAGCCAAGACAGCTACGAGCAGTACTTC. Its protein is CASSQDSYEQYF.

The J gene is TRBJ1-1, the V gene TRBV2; no reliable D call. The CDR3 runs 13 residues. Germline CDR1 and CDR2: SNHLY and FYNNEI. Trimming stripped 7 bases from V and 0 bases from J, with 9 bases between. CDR3 DNA: TGTGCCAGCATAGCGGCCCTGAACACTGAAGCTTTCTTT. Residues: CASIAALNTEAFF.

This clone has just one count. The chain couples TRBV7-9 to TRBJ2-1; 7 bases are shared with TRBD2. CDR1 is SEHNR, CDR2 FQNEAQ, per germline (reference sequence). This CDR3 comprises 14 residues. V shed 3 bases and J 7 bases; nucleotides not matched to a gene: 6. The CDR3 DNA sequence: TGTGCCAGCAGCTTGGGCAGGCGGGGGAATGAGCAGTTCTTC. This codes for CASSLGRRGNEQFF.

V and J are TRBV19 and TRBJ2-1; tentatively, D is TRBD2 (6 bases). CDR3 size: 14 residues. V dropped 1 base and J dropped 10 bases, with 14 bases sitting between them. Germline lookup yields CDR1 LNHDA and CDR2 SQIVND (reference sequence). CDR3 residues: CASSIALATREQFF. In nucleotides, the CDR3 is TGTGCCAGTAGTATAGCACTAGCAACGAGGGAGCAGTTCTTC. Full variable domain (outside the CDR3, taken from reference TRBV19 and TRBJ2-1): DGGITQSPKYLFRKEGQNVTLSCEQNLNHDAMYWYRQDPGQGLRLIYYSQIVNDFQKGDIAEGYSVSREKKESFPLTVTSAQKNPTAFYLCASSIALATREQFFGPGTRLTVL.

The genes are TRBV7-3 and TRBJ2-7; TRBD1 matches at 10 bases. Germline CDR1 is SGHTA and CDR2 is FQGTGA. This CDR3 contains 15 residues. After removal of 5 bases from V and 0 bases from J, the junction contained 4 bases not matched to a gene. CDR3 residues: CASSPGQGSSYEQYF. The CDR3 DNA is TGTGCCAGCAGCCCGGGACAGGGGAGCTCCTACGAGCAGTACTTC.

The rearrangement links TRBV5-6 to TRBJ1-3; D gene uncertain. V was pared by 3 bases and J by 4 bases, with 11 bases between. Looked up from germline, CDR1 is SGHDT and CDR2 is YYEEEE. This CDR3 spans 14 amino acids. The CDR3 sequence: CASSSGVTGNTIYF. CDR3 nucleotides: TGTGCCAGCAGCTCCGGGGTGACAGGAAACACCATATATTTT.

The V and J genes are TRBV15 and TRBJ1-5, with 9 bases fitting TRBD1. Germline V gene lookup returns CDR1 LNHNV and CDR2 YYDKDF (reference sequence). V shed 0 bases and J 6 bases; nucleotides not matched to a gene: 3. The CDR3 contains 15 residues. The CDR3, as DNA: TGTGCCACCAGCAGAGAGAGGACAGGGGCTCAGCCCCAGCATTTT. The encoded protein is CATSRERTGAQPQHF.

This clone was counted between two and nine times. V and J are TRBV19 and TRBJ2-2, with D perhaps matching TRBD1 (5 bases). V lost 3 bases to trimming and J lost 7 bases, with 15 bases between them. CDR1 and CDR2 from the germline V gene are LNHDA and SQIVND (reference sequence). The CDR3 is made up of 15 amino acids. The DNA of the CDR3 is TGTGCCAGTAGTATGGGCAGGGTTAGAAGCGGGGAGCTGTTTTTT. This encodes CASSMGRVRSGELFF. The full variable domain, completed using reference TRBV19 and TRBJ2-2, is DGGITQSPKYLFRKEGQNVTLSCEQNLNHDAMYWYRQDPGQGLRLIYYSQIVNDFQKGDIAEGYSVSREKKESFPLTVTSAQKNPTAFYLCASSMGRVRSGELFFGEGSRLTVL.